This TCR beta chain was retrieved from a study of T cell responses to AZD1222 COVID-19 vaccine. Overall study findings and caveats: Sampling captured repertoires only after the peak T cell response.

The germline CDR1 and CDR2 sequences are LNHDA and SQIVND (reference sequence). Trimming stripped 9 bases from V and 4 bases from J, with 19 bases between. The CDR3 extends over 15 amino acids. As regards this clone: Its antigen is not known.

Generated by immunoSEQ multiplex PCR, the TCRdb table keeps only in-frame clones and is missing some. The sample shows 130,000 to 150,000 clones, 90% of them seen only once. This chain links TRBV19 with TRBJ1-5, with a possible D match to TRBD1 (6 bases). The sequence was obtained from an adult in good health. The starting material was peripheral blood, obtained on day 0 of AZD1222 vaccination. The CDR3 nucleotides read TGTGCCAGCGTCGAACAGGGAGGATGGAATCAGCCCCAGCATTTT. As protein: CASVEQGGWNQPQHF.